This T cell receptor (beta chain) was found in a study of post-analysis software for immune sequencing data. Notes on the study in general: Compared with controls, patients had more of about 5 TRBV segments, including TRBV5-6, TRBV5-1 and TRBV20-1.

Incorporated into the TCR beta cDNA libraries were unique molecular identifiers, which served to reduce PCR and sequencing biases. T cells, roughly 0.9 to 11 million of them, yielded about 500,000 cDNA molecules. Using its own MiXCR run on the PCR reads, TCRdb lists one record per CDR3 protein. This table has hundreds of thousands of distinct CDR3 sequences, about 50% appearing once. Germline V gives CDR1 MNHEY, CDR2 SVGAGI. V shed 10 bases, J shed 8 bases, and the junction held 16 bases outside the gene matches. The CDR3 has 15 amino acids. Remarks on this clonotype: The target antigen is unknown.

This receptor was identified in a girl aged 5-17 years with multiple sclerosis. The sample comprised blood. The V call is TRBV6-5, the J call TRBJ2-1; 8 bases fit TRBD2. The CDR3 region is CATSSPAGAGYEQFF. The CDR3 region has the DNA TGTGCCACCAGCAGCCCAGCGGGAGCCGGCTATGAGCAGTTCTTC.